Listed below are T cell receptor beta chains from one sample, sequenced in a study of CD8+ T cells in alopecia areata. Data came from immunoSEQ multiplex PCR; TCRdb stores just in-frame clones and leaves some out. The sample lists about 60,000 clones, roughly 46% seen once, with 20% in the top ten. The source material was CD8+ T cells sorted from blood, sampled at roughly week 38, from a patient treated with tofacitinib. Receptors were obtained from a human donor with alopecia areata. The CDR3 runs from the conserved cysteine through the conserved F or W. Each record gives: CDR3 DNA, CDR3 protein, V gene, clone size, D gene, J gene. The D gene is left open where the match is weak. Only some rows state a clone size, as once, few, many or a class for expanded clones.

CDR3 DNA: TGTGCCAGCAGTTCGGGTGGGGAGCAGTTCTTC
CDR3 protein: CASSSGGEQFF
V gene: TRBV6-4
clone size: -
D gene: -
J gene: TRBJ2-1

CDR3 DNA: TGTGCCTGGAGCTCGGCGGGATTCGGTGGTTCGACAGATACGCAGTATTTT
CDR3 protein: CAWSSAGFGGSTDTQYF
V gene: TRBV30
clone size: -
D gene: -
J gene: TRBJ2-3

CDR3 DNA: TGCAGCGTTGAGGGTCGGGGGGAGGAGACCCAGTACTTC
CDR3 protein: CSVEGRGEETQYF
V gene: TRBV29-1
clone size: few
D gene: TRBD2
J gene: TRBJ2-5

CDR3 DNA: TGTGCCAGCAGCGCCGGACAGGGGATGAACACTGAAGCTTTCTTT
CDR3 protein: CASSAGQGMNTEAFF
V gene: TRBV7-3
clone size: -
D gene: TRBD1
J gene: TRBJ1-1

CDR3 DNA: TGTGCCAGCATCCTTGGGGGTCCTCGTCAGCCCCAGCATTTT
CDR3 protein: CASILGGPRQPQHF
V gene: TRBV6-1
clone size: -
D gene: -
J gene: TRBJ1-5

CDR3 DNA: TGTGCCTGGAGTGCGGGAGAGGCCGGGGAGCTGTTTTTT
CDR3 protein: CAWSAGEAGELFF
V gene: TRBV30
clone size: few
D gene: -
J gene: TRBJ2-2

CDR3 DNA: TGTGCCCTCACAGGAGCTAACTATGGCTACACCTTC
CDR3 protein: CALTGANYGYTF
V gene: TRBV30
clone size: -
D gene: -
J gene: TRBJ1-2

CDR3 DNA: TGCGCCAGCAGCCGTGACGGCGCTAGCTCCTACAATGAGCAGTTCTTC
CDR3 protein: CASSRDGASSYNEQFF
V gene: TRBV4-1
clone size: -
D gene: -
J gene: TRBJ2-1

CDR3 DNA: TGCAGCGTGGACAGGTCCAATGAGCAGTTCTTC
CDR3 protein: CSVDRSNEQFF
V gene: TRBV29-1
clone size: few
D gene: TRBD1
J gene: TRBJ2-1

CDR3 DNA: TGTGCCAGCAGCTTTTTAGGGAGCGAGCAGTACTTC
CDR3 protein: CASSFLGSEQYF
V gene: TRBV7-9
clone size: -
D gene: -
J gene: TRBJ2-7

CDR3 DNA: TGCAGCGTTGAAGGGGGGAGAGGAGAGACCCAGTACTTC
CDR3 protein: CSVEGGRGETQYF
V gene: TRBV29-1
clone size: -
D gene: -
J gene: TRBJ2-5

CDR3 DNA: TGCGCCAGCAGCTTTCGACAGTCCCCCGACGTCCTGACTTTC
CDR3 protein: CASSFRQSPDVLTF
V gene: TRBV5-1
clone size: -
D gene: -
J gene: TRBJ2-6